The rows below give T cell receptor beta chains drawn from one sample of a study of blood T cells in healthy people across ages. Via MiXCR, TCRdb re-called the 5' RACE reads, giving one row per CDR3 protein. The sample yields over a million distinct CDR3 sequences, around 45% seen once. Sequences were obtained from blood. The source of these receptors is an older woman in good health. Both conserved end residues are part of each CDR3. A D gene is named only where the DNA matches it firmly. A clone size is listed for some rows: how often the clone was seen (once, few, many), or a class if it is expanded.

v_call	clone_size	d_call	j_call	cdr3_aa	cdr3_nt
TRBV6-5	few	TRBD1	TRBJ1-4	CASSNRGGGREKLFF	TGTGCCAGCAGTAATCGAGGGGGCGGTAGGGAAAAACTGTTTTTT
TRBV10-3	once	TRBD1	TRBJ2-7	CAIRGDRGTLHEQYF	TGTGCCATCAGGGGAGACAGGGGGACATTACACGAGCAGTACTTC
TRBV11-2	NA	NA	TRBJ1-1	CASSSWVEAFF	TGTGCCAGCAGCTCCTGGGTTGAAGCTTTCTTT
TRBV11-2	once	TRBD2	TRBJ2-5	CASSLTGTSGSNEQYF	TGTGCCAGCAGCTTAACCGGGACTAGCGGGAGCAATGAGCAGTACTTC
TRBV5-5	NA	NA	TRBJ2-7	CASSFSVQGSYEQYF	TGTGCCAGCAGCTTCTCGGTCCAGGGGTCCTACGAGCAGTACTTC
TRBV27	NA	TRBD1	TRBJ2-3	CTSRTAYRDRGLVDTQYF	TGTACCAGCAGGACAGCTTACCGGGACAGGGGGCTTGTGGATACGCAGTATTTT
TRBV2	few	TRBD2	TRBJ2-1	CASKTGTNVNEQFF	TGTGCCAGCAAAACCGGGACTAACGTCAATGAGCAGTTCTTC
TRBV2	few	NA	TRBJ2-3	CASSPGHFTDTQYF	TGTGCCAGCAGCCCCGGACATTTCACAGATACGCAGTATTTT
TRBV10-3	NA	NA	TRBJ2-7	CAISESLGGEQYF	TGTGCCATCAGTGAGTCACTCGGGGGAGAGCAGTACTTC
TRBV6-5	NA	TRBD1	TRBJ2-3	CASSTRDRASTDTQYF	TGTGCCAGCAGTACCCGGGACAGAGCTAGCACAGATACGCAGTATTTT
TRBV10-3	NA	TRBD2	TRBJ2-7	CAIGPGLATSYEQYF	TGTGCCATCGGCCCGGGACTAGCTACCTCCTACGAGCAGTACTTC
TRBV9	NA	NA	TRBJ1-2	CASSAQGAPPNYGYTF	TGTGCCAGCAGCGCCCAAGGTGCCCCCCCCAACTATGGCTACACCTTC
TRBV11-3	NA	NA	TRBJ2-3	CASSPGQPYTDTQYF	TGTGCCAGCAGCCCCGGCCAGCCCTACACAGATACGCAGTATTTT
TRBV3-1	NA	NA	TRBJ2-1	CASQRGDGGPSYNEQFF	TGTGCCAGCCAGCGCGGTGATGGCGGACCCTCCTACAATGAGCAGTTCTTC
TRBV4-1	NA	TRBD2	TRBJ2-7	CASSPGLADREQYF	TGCGCCAGCAGCCCGGGACTAGCGGATAGGGAGCAGTACTTC
TRBV28	NA	TRBD2	TRBJ2-1	CASSLSAGGPNEQFF	TGTGCCAGCAGTTTATCAGCGGGAGGGCCAAATGAGCAGTTCTTC
TRBV10-3	few	TRBD2	TRBJ2-5	CATQLAGVETQYF	TGTGCCACACAACTAGCGGGAGTGGAGACCCAGTACTTC
TRBV2	few	NA	TRBJ2-7	CASSTDRSEQYF	TGTGCCAGCAGTACCGACAGGAGCGAGCAGTACTTC
TRBV29-1	NA	TRBD1	TRBJ2-5	CSAAGQGMKTQYF	TGCAGCGCTGCGGGACAGGGAATGAAGACCCAGTACTTC
TRBV27	NA	NA	TRBJ2-7	CASSSGTASTYEQYF	TGTGCCAGCAGTAGCGGGACAGCCTCAACCTACGAGCAGTACTTC
TRBV6-5	NA	TRBD2	TRBJ2-3	CASSCGGDSTDTQYF	TGTGCCAGCAGTTGCGGGGGGGACAGTACAGATACGCAGTATTTT
TRBV9	NA	TRBD2	TRBJ2-1	CASGGAGTYNEQFF	TGTGCCAGCGGAGGAGCGGGAACCTACAATGAGCAGTTCTTC
TRBV11-2	NA	TRBD2	TRBJ2-7	CASSLQPAGTRFSYEQYF	TGTGCCAGCAGCTTACAACCGGCCGGGACTAGATTTTCTTACGAGCAGTACTTC
TRBV18	NA	TRBD1	TRBJ1-2	CASSPDRDAYGYTF	TGTGCCAGCTCACCGGACAGGGATGCCTATGGCTACACCTTC
TRBV20-1	NA	NA	TRBJ2-5	CSASMRSPRTQETQYF	TGCAGTGCTAGTATGAGGTCCCCTCGTACTCAAGAGACCCAGTACTTC
TRBV20-1	once	NA	TRBJ2-5	CSARGPIRSLETQYF	TGCAGTGCTAGAGGACCGATTAGAAGCTTAGAGACCCAGTACTTC
TRBV3-1	NA	TRBD2	TRBJ2-5	CASSQEFPPQAGAKGDNEQYF	TGTGCCAGCAGCCAAGAGTTCCCCCCCCAAGCGGGAGCCAAAGGGGACAATGAGCAGTACTTC
TRBV5-5	few	NA	TRBJ2-7	CASSLSGPTTYEQYF	TGTGCCAGCAGCTTGAGTGGACCCACCACCTACGAGCAGTACTTC
TRBV3-1	NA	TRBD1	TRBJ2-1	CASRETGTDPLYNEQFF	TGTGCCAGCAGAGAAACCGGGACAGATCCTCTCTACAATGAGCAGTTCTTC
TRBV25-1	few	NA	TRBJ2-7	CASSEQGGYEQYF	TGTGCCAGCAGTGAACAGGGGGGCTACGAGCAGTACTTC
TRBV6-1	many	TRBD2	TRBJ2-1	CASSEGLAAYNEQFF	TGTGCCAGCAGTGAAGGACTAGCGGCCTACAATGAGCAGTTCTTC
TRBV6-1	NA	NA	TRBJ2-3	CASSKRASGLGNTQYF	TGTGCCAGCAGTAAGCGGGCCAGCGGGTTGGGGAATACGCAGTATTTT
TRBV28	NA	TRBD1	TRBJ1-5	CASSHRQGNFNQPQHF	TGTGCCAGCAGCCACCGACAGGGGAACTTCAATCAGCCCCAGCATTTT
TRBV11-2	NA	TRBD2	TRBJ2-3	CASSSSSGISTDTQYF	TGTGCCAGCAGCTCCTCTAGCGGGATTAGCACAGATACGCAGTATTTT
TRBV30	NA	NA	TRBJ1-2	CAYPGEGGYTF	TGTGCCTATCCAGGGGAAGGGGGCTACACCTTC
TRBV15	few	TRBD2	TRBJ2-5	CATSREGISGRQETQYF	TGTGCCACCAGCAGAGAAGGGATTAGCGGGAGGCAAGAGACCCAGTACTTC
TRBV20-1	few	NA	TRBJ2-3	CSARDSWGGSTDTQYF	TGCAGTGCTAGAGATTCGTGGGGCGGGAGCACAGATACGCAGTATTTT
TRBV12-3/TRBV12-4	few	NA	TRBJ2-7	CASSPFPTGSGLAVYEQYF	TGTGCCAGCAGTCCCTTCCCGACAGGGTCCGGGCTAGCGGTGTACGAGCAGTACTTC
TRBV7-8	NA	NA	TRBJ2-7	CASSFGQRTYEQYF	TGTGCCAGCAGCTTCGGACAGCGGACCTACGAGCAGTACTTC
TRBV5-1	NA	NA	TRBJ1-2	CASSGPLGTWDYGYTF	TGCGCCAGCAGCGGCCCATTGGGGACTTGGGACTATGGCTACACCTTC
TRBV20-1	NA	NA	TRBJ2-1	CSASLTSLSYNEQFF	TGCAGTGCTAGCCTTACTAGTTTGTCCTACAATGAGCAGTTCTTC
TRBV6-2/TRBV6-3	NA	NA	TRBJ2-5	CASSYRPGEETQYF	TGTGCCAGCAGTTACCGCCCGGGGGAAGAGACCCAGTACTTC
TRBV15	NA	NA	TRBJ2-3	CATSRVEGMTDTQYF	TGTGCCACCAGCAGAGTAGAGGGGATGACAGATACGCAGTATTTT
TRBV7-9	once	TRBD1	TRBJ1-2	CASSTDRGDGYTF	TGTGCCAGCAGCACCGACAGGGGAGACGGCTACACCTTC
TRBV6-2/TRBV6-3	NA	NA	TRBJ2-1	CASSRPSDEQFF	TGTGCCAGCAGTCGGCCTAGCGATGAGCAGTTCTTC
TRBV29-1	NA	NA	TRBJ1-1	CSARGARMNTEAFF	TGCAGCGCAAGGGGGGCGAGGATGAACACTGAAGCTTTCTTT
TRBV18	once	TRBD2	TRBJ2-1	CASSPRRESWDEQFF	TGTGCCAGCTCACCCCGGCGGGAGTCCTGGGATGAGCAGTTCTTC
TRBV10-1	NA	NA	TRBJ1-2	CASSKARDYGYTF	TGCGCCAGCAGTAAGGCCAGGGACTATGGCTACACCTTC
TRBV3-1	NA	TRBD1	TRBJ2-3	CASSQDMGGQVLDTQYF	TGTGCCAGCAGCCAAGATATGGGTGGACAGGTCCTAGATACGCAGTATTTT
TRBV6-2/TRBV6-3	NA	TRBD1	TRBJ2-7	CASSPRWQGAPEGNNEQYF	TGTGCCAGCAGTCCCCGGTGGCAGGGGGCGCCGGAGGGGAACAATGAGCAGTACTTC
TRBV7-3	NA	TRBD1	TRBJ2-5	CASSPGTGVTETQYF	TGTGCCAGCAGCCCCGGGACAGGGGTTACTGAGACCCAGTACTTC
TRBV3-1	NA	NA	TRBJ2-7	CASSRSVVGSLEQYF	TGTGCCAGCAGCCGGAGTGTGGTAGGGTCTCTCGAGCAGTACTTC